A selection of T cell receptor beta chains follows, all from one sample in a study of lymphopenia after photon versus proton radiotherapy. Produced via immunoSEQ multiplex PCR; TCRdb's table is partial and in-frame only. The data hold 25,000 to 30,000 clones, with 87% observed a single time. This specimen consisted of peripheral blood, obtained from a patient treated with proton-based radiotherapy. These receptors were collected from a woman aged 55-69 years with cholangiocarcinoma. Some clones in this sample may be carry-over from other donors' samples. Each CDR3 is given with its conserved first and last residue. D genes are given only for firm matches. Only part of the rows carry a size: once, few, many, or a class if the clone is expanded.

clone_size	j_call	d_call	cdr3_length	v_call	cdr3_nt	cdr3_aa
.	TRBJ1-4	.	11	TRBV20-1	TGCAGTGCTCTGGTTAATGAAAAACCGTTTTTT	CSALVNEKPFF
once	TRBJ1-1	.	15	TRBV5-6	TGTGCCAGCAGCTCCCTCAAGAGGGGGGGCACTGAAGCTTTCTTT	CASSSLKRGGTEAFF
.	TRBJ2-1	TRBD2	17	TRBV7-9	TGTGCCGGCAAACAGGGGTGGACTAGCGGGACCTACAATGAGCAGTTCTTC	CAGKQGWTSGTYNEQFF
.	TRBJ2-7	.	15	TRBV21-1	TGTGCCAGATCTACCCCGCTAGCCGAAACCTACGAGCAGTACTTC	CARSTPLAETYEQYF
once	TRBJ1-1	.	12	TRBV29-1	TGCAGCGGGTCAGGGCAGGAGACTGAAGCTTTCTTT	CSGSGQETEAFF
.	TRBJ2-5	.	16	TRBV4-1	TGCGCCAGCAGCCCGGAGGGGCGAGGGGAACAAGAGACCCAGTACTTC	CASSPEGRGEQETQYF
few	TRBJ1-5	.	12	TRBV10-1	TGCGCCAGCAGTGAGATGGGTCAGCCCCAGCATTTT	CASSEMGQPQHF
.	TRBJ1-1	.	15	TRBV5-6	TGTGCCAGCAGCACCGGGACACTTGGGGTGACTGAAGCTTTCTTT	CASSTGTLGVTEAFF
.	TRBJ2-1	TRBD2	16	TRBV9	TGTGCCAGCAGCGTGCGACTAGCGGGAGTAGGAAATGAGCAGTTCTTC	CASSVRLAGVGNEQFF
.	TRBJ2-7	.	13	TRBV5-6	TGTGCCAGCAGCTTGGGTGGTACCTACGAGCAGTACTTC	CASSLGGTYEQYF
.	TRBJ1-3	.	16	TRBV6-5	TGTGCCAGCAGTTACTCGATTATCTCCTCTGGAAACACCATATATTTT	CASSYSIISSGNTIYF
.	TRBJ2-5	TRBD2	15	TRBV13	TGTGCCAGCAGCTTAGGCCGACTAGCGGGAGAGACCCAGTACTTC	CASSLGRLAGETQYF
.	TRBJ2-2	.	13	TRBV2	TGTGCCAACAGATTTGACGGAACCGGGGAGCTGTTTTTT	CANRFDGTGELFF
few	TRBJ2-1	.	14	TRBV6-6	TGTGCCAGCAGTTACAGCGAGACGTTCAATGAGCAGTTCTTC	CASSYSETFNEQFF
.	TRBJ2-1	.	11	TRBV2	TGTGCCAGCAGTGAGGCGGGTGAGCAGTTCTTC	CASSEAGEQFF
.	TRBJ2-5	TRBD2	13	TRBV12-5	TGTGCTAGTGGCCCTAGCGGGGTTGAGACCCAGTACTTC	CASGPSGVETQYF
.	TRBJ2-1	TRBD2	12	TRBV30	TGTGCCTGGAGTCGCAGCGGGGGTGAGCAGTTCTTC	CAWSRSGGEQFF
once	TRBJ2-2	.	14	TRBV7-9	TGTGCCAGCAGCTTAGACCTGAACACCGGGGAGCTGTTTTTT	CASSLDLNTGELFF
.	TRBJ1-1	.	16	TRBV7-9	TGTGCCAGCAGCTTAGGACGTTCAGGGCATTTCTCCGAAGCTTTCTTT	CASSLGRSGHFSEAFF
once	TRBJ2-1	.	15	TRBV29-1	TGCAGCGTTGGCGGGGAAATGGGGATATACAATGAGCAGTTCTTC	CSVGGEMGIYNEQFF
.	TRBJ1-2	TRBD1	14	TRBV27	TGTGCCAGCAGTAACCCGACAGGGGGGAATGGCTACACCTTC	CASSNPTGGNGYTF
.	TRBJ2-1	TRBD1	15	TRBV6-5	TGTGCCAGCAGGAGACTCGGACAGGGGAGAAATGAGCAGTTCTTC	CASRRLGQGRNEQFF
.	TRBJ1-1	TRBD1	15	TRBV7-3	TGTGCCAGCAGCTTCGGGACAGGCCTGAACACTGAAGCTTTCTTT	CASSFGTGLNTEAFF
.	TRBJ2-3	.	14	TRBV5-1	TGCGCCAGCAGCTTGGGGGGGAGCACAGATACGCAGTATTTT	CASSLGGSTDTQYF
.	TRBJ2-7	.	16	TRBV14	TGTGCCAGCAGCCAATCCGGCGGGTCCCGCCCCTACGAGCAGTACTTC	CASSQSGGSRPYEQYF
.	TRBJ2-2	TRBD2	17	TRBV13	TGTGCCAGCAGCAAACCCGGGACTAGCGGGAGAGCCGGGGAGCTGTTTTTT	CASSKPGTSGRAGELFF
.	TRBJ1-4	TRBD1	13	TRBV19	TGTGCCAGTACCAGGGACAGGGAGGGAAAACTGTTTTTT	CASTRDREGKLFF
.	TRBJ1-1	.	15	TRBV7-9	TGTGCCAGCAGCTTAGTTAGTGGGGAGAACACTGAAGCTTTCTTT	CASSLVSGENTEAFF
.	TRBJ1-2	.	11	TRBV29-1	TGCAGCGTTGCAGGGAACTATGGCTACACCTTC	CSVAGNYGYTF
.	TRBJ2-2	.	16	TRBV5-8	TGTGCCAGCAGCTTGTTTCCAGGGGTTCGCACCGGGGAGCTGTTTTTT	CASSLFPGVRTGELFF
.	TRBJ1-2	TRBD1	13	TRBV2	TGTGCCAGCACACAACAGGGGGCGCGAGGCTACACCTTC	CASTQQGARGYTF
.	TRBJ2-7	.	16	TRBV4-1	TGCGCCAGCAGCCAAGAGAGGGCAGGGGGGAAGTACGAGCAGTACTTC	CASSQERAGGKYEQYF
.	TRBJ1-4	.	14	TRBV19	TGTGCCAGTCGTCCCACAGGGACTAATGAAAAACTGTTTTTT	CASRPTGTNEKLFF
.	TRBJ2-4	TRBD1	14	TRBV7-9	TGTGCCAGCAGCTTGGGACAGGGTTTTCACATTCAGTACTTC	CASSLGQGFHIQYF
.	TRBJ1-1	TRBD1	15	TRBV5-1	TGCGCCAGCACCAGGGGGTCAGAAATGAACACTGAAGCTTTCTTT	CASTRGSEMNTEAFF